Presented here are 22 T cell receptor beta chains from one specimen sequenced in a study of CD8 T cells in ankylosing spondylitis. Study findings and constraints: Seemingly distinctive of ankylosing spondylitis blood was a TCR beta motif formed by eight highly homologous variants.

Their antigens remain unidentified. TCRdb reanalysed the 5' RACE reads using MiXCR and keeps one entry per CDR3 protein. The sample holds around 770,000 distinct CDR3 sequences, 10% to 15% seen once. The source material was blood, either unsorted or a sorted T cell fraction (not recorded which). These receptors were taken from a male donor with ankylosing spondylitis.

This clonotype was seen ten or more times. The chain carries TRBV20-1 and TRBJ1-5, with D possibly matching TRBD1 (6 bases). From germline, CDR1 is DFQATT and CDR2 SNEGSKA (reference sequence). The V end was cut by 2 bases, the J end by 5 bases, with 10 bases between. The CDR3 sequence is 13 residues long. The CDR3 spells CSARFTGYQPQHF. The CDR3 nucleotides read TGCAGTGCTAGATTCACAGGGTATCAGCCCCAGCATTTT.

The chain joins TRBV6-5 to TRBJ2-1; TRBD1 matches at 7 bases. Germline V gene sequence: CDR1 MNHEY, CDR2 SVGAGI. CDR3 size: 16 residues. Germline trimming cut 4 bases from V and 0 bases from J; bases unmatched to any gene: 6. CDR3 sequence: CASSSTGTASYNEQFF. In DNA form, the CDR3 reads TGTGCCAGCAGTTCCACCGGGACAGCCTCCTACAATGAGCAGTTCTTC.

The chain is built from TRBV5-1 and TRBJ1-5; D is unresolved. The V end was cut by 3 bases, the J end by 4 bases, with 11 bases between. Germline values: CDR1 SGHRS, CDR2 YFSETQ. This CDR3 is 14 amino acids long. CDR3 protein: CASSSMTTNQPQHF. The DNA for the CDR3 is TGCGCCAGCAGCTCGATGACTACAAATCAGCCCCAGCATTTT.

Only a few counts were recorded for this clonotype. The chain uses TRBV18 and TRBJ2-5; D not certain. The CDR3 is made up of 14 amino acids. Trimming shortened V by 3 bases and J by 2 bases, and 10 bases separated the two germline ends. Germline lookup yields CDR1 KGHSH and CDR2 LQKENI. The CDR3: CASSPKTKQETQYF. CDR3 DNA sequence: TGTGCCAGCTCACCCAAAACAAAACAAGAGACCCAGTACTTC.

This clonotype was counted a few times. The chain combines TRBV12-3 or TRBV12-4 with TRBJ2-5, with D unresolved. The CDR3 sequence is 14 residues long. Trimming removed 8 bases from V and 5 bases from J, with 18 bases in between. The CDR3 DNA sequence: TGTGCCAGCGTGCCAGACTGGGCGGCGGAGACCCAGTACTTC. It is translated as CASVPDWAAETQYF.

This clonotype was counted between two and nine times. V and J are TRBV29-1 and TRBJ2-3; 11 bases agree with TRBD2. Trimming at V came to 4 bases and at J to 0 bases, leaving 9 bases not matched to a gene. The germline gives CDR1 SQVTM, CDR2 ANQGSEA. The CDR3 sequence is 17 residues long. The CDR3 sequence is CSVGLFSGGASTDTQYF. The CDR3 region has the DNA TGCAGCGTTGGCCTTTTTAGCGGGGGGGCCAGCACAGATACGCAGTATTTT.

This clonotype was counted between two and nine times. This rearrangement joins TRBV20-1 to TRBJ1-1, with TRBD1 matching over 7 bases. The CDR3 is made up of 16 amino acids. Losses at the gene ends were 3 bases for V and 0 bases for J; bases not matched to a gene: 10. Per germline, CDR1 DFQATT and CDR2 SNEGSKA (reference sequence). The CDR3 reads CSASGAGGRMNTEAFF. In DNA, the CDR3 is TGCAGTGCTAGTGGGGCAGGGGGTAGGATGAACACTGAAGCTTTCTTT.

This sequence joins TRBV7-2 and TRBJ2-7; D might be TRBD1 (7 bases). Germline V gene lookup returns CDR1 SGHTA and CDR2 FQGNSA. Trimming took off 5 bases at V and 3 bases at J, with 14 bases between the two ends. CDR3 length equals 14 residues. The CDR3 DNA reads TGTGCCAGCAGCGGGCACAGGGGAGGCTACGAGCAGTACTTC. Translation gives CASSGHRGGYEQYF. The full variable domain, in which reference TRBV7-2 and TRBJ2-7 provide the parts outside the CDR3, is GAGVSQSPSNKVTEKGKDVELRCDPISGHTALYWYRQSLGQGLEFLIYFQGNSAPDKSGLPSDRFSAERTGGSVSTLTIQRTQQEDSAVYLCASSGHRGGYEQYFGPGTRLTVT.

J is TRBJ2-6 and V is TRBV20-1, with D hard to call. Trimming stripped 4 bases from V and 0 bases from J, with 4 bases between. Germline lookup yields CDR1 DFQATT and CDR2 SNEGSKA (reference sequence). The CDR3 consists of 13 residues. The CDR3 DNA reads TGCAGTGCTATCGGCTCTGGGGCCAACGTCCTGACTTTC. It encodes CSAIGSGANVLTF.

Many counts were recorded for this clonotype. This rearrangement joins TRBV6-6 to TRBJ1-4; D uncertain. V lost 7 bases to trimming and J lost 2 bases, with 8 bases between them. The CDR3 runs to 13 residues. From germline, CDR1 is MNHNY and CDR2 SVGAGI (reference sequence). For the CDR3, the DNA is TGTGCCAGCACCCCGGGGACTAATGAAAAACTGTTTTTT. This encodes CASTPGTNEKLFF.

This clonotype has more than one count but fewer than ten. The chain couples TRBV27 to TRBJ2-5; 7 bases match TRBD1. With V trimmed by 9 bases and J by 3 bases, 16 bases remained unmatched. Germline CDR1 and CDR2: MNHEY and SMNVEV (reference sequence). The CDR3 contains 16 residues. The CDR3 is CASRQTWDRVKETQYF. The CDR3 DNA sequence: TGTGCCAGTCGACAAACCTGGGACAGAGTTAAAGAGACCCAGTACTTC.

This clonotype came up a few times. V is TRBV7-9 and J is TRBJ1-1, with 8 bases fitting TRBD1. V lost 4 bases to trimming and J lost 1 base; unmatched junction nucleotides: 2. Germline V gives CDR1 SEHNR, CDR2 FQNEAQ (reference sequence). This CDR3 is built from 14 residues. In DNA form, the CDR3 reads TGTGCCAGCAGCTGGGGGACAGGGAACACTGAAGCTTTCTTT. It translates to CASSWGTGNTEAFF.

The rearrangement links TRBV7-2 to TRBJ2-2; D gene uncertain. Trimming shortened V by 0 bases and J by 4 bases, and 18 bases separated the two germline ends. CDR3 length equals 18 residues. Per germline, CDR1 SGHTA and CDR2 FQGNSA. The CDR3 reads CASSLARSGTARTGELFF. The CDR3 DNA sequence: TGTGCCAGCAGCTTAGCCAGGTCCGGCACAGCGCGCACCGGGGAGCTGTTTTTT.

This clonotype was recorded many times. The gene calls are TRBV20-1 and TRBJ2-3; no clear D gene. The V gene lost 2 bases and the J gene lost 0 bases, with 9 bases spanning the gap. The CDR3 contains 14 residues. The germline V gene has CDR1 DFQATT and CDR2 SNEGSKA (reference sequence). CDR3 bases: TGCAGTGCTAGATCCGACCATAGCACAGATACGCAGTATTTT. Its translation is CSARSDHSTDTQYF.

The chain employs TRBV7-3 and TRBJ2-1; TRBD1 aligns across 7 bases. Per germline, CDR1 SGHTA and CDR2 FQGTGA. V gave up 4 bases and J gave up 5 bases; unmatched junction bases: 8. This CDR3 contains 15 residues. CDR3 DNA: TGTGCCAGCAGCTCCGACAGGGCCCGAAACAATGAGCAGTTCTTC. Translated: CASSSDRARNNEQFF.

CDR3 residues: CSGVGYETQYF. The DNA for the CDR3 is TGCAGTGGTGTTGGGTACGAGACCCAGTACTTC. This chain uses TRBV20-1 with TRBJ2-5; no clear D. With 7 bases removed from V and 5 bases from J, the gap between germline ends came to 11 bases. The CDR3 is 11 amino acids. Germline values: CDR1 DFQATT, CDR2 SNEGSKA (reference sequence).

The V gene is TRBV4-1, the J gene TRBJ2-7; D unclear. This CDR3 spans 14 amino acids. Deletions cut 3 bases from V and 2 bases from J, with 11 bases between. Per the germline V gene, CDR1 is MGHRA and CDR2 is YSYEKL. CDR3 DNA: TGCGCCAGCAGCCAGGGCGACCGGACCTACGAGCAGTACTTC. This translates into CASSQGDRTYEQYF.

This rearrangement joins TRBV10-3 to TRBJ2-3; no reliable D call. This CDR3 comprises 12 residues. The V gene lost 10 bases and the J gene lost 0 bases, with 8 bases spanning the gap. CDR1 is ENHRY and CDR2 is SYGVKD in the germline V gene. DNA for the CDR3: TGTGCCACCGCGGTAAGCACAGATACGCAGTATTTT. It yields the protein CATAVSTDTQYF.

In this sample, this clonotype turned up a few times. CDR3 DNA sequence: TGTGCCAGCAGCTTAGCCGGCCTATATAGCACAGATACGCAGTATTTT. It yields the protein CASSLAGLYSTDTQYF. The V and J genes are TRBV5-6 and TRBJ2-3, with D uncertain. CDR3 size: 16 residues. Trimming cost V 2 bases and J 0 bases, with 13 bases left between them. Per the germline V gene, CDR1 is SGHDT and CDR2 is YYEEEE.

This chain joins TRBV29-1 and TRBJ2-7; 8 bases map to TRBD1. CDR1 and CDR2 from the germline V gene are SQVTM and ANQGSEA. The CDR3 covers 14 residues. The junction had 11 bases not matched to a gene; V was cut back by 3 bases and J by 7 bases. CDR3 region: CSVDSGRGLGEQYF. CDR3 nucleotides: TGCAGCGTTGATTCAGGCAGGGGGCTCGGAGAGCAGTACTTC.

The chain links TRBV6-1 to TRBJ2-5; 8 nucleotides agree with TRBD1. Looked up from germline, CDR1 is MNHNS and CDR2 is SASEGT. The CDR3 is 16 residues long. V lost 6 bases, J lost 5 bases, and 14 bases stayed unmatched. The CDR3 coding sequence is TGTGCCAGCAGGAGATCCCCCCGGACAGGGATGGAGACCCAGTACTTC. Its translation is CASRRSPRTGMETQYF.

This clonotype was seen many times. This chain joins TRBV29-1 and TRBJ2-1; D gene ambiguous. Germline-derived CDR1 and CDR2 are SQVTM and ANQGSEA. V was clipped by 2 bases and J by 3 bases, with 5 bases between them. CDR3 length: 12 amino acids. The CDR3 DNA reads TGCAGCGTTGAACGCGGCTACAATGAGCAGTTCTTC. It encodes CSVERGYNEQFF.